This TCR beta chain was retrieved from a study of T cell clones after liver transplantation. Study summary: Post-transplant blood was tracked for graft-donor-reactive T cell clones identified in a pre-transplant mixed lymphocyte reaction.

Study outcomes and limitations: In most of the 8 subjects, circulating graft-donor-reactive CD4 TCRbeta sequences fell significantly after transplant. Low donor cell numbers restricted donor-reactive repertoire measurement in two subjects.

As for this clone: The target antigen is unknown.

Profiling relied on immunoSEQ multiplex PCR, and the TCRdb table lists in-frame clones only, not all of them. Of roughly 97,000 clones listed, 75% to 90% are singletons. Looked up from germline, CDR1 is SGHDT and CDR2 is YYEEEE. Deletions cut 0 bases from V and 0 bases from J, with 10 bases between. The CDR3 has 16 residues. The sample consisted of CD4+ T cells from blood, taken before liver transplant. The chain joins TRBV5-6 to TRBJ1-3; TRBD1 is a possible D gene (6 bases). This sequence originates from a human donor who received a liver transplant. This CDR3 is CASSLVQGNSGNTIYF. The CDR3 DNA reads as TGTGCCAGCAGCTTGGTGCAGGGGAACTCTGGAAACACCATATATTTT.